This T cell receptor (beta chain) was documented in a study of Ad26.COV2.S vaccination and SARS-CoV-2 variants. The wider study: Donor participated within the Ad26.COV2.S arm of the COV1001 trial.

The V gene's germline CDR1 is SGHDT and CDR2 YYEEEE. This CDR3 has 14 residues. Trimming left V 0 bases short and J 4 bases short, with 8 bases between. Described treatment: 19 received Ad26.COV2.S at low or high dose, single or two shots; 5 received placebo; per-sample allocation not given. Collection of the samples took place on day 63 after the first injection of vaccine or placebo. Repertoires were generated with immunoSEQ multiplex PCR, while TCRdb's copy carries only in-frame clones and drops some. The data show roughly 400,000 clones, with around 90% seen just once and roughly 4% held by the top ten.

This rearrangement joins TRBV5-6 to TRBJ2-1; D remains unclear. The receptor comes from a person aged 18-60 years who received the Ad26.COV2.S COVID-19 vaccine or a placebo. The sequences come from peripheral blood, collected in a trial of Ad26.COV2.S vaccine versus placebo. The chain's CDR3 is CASSLATGYNEQFF. The CDR3 DNA reads TGTGCCAGCAGCTTGGCCACGGGTTACAATGAGCAGTTCTTC. Variable domain in full (rest from reference TRBV5-6 and TRBJ2-1): DAGVTQSPTHLIKTRGQQVTLRCSPKSGHDTVSWYQQALGQGPQFIFQYYEEEERQRGNFPDRFSGHQFPNYSSELNVNALLLGDSALYLCASSLATGYNEQFFGPGTRLTVL.